This T cell receptor beta chain was identified in a study of blood T cells in healthy people across ages. Study results and caveats: Possibly confounding the expanded clonotype changes was the fact that donor CMV status was unknown. The study regarded diversity estimates from one million T cells as underestimates.

As for this clonotype: Its antigen is still unknown.

The V gene end was trimmed by 6 bases and the J gene end by 6 bases; junction bases not matched to a gene: 10. The V gene's germline CDR1 is MNHEY and CDR2 SVGEGT. CDR3 length: 15 residues. Combining a sample-barcoded 5' primer with a J-beta primer mix, a second PCR ran for roughly 7 to 11 cycles. Each CDR3 protein is one row after TCRdb ran MiXCR on the 5' RACE reads. Among around 800,000 distinct CDR3 sequences listed, more than 25% were seen once. This sample was shared with a second study, whose subject was T cells of mothers and their children.

The TCR was taken from a boy between 10 and 17 years old in good health. Sequencing used blood. The rearrangement joins TRBV6-2 or TRBV6-3 to TRBJ1-4, with TRBD1 identical over 7 bases. CDR3 sequence reads: CASSLVGTAYEKLFF. The CDR3 DNA follows: TGTGCCAGCAGCCTCGTCGGGACAGCGTATGAAAAACTGTTTTTT.